One and the same sample provided the 8 T cell receptor beta chains below, sequenced in a study of T cell repertoires in cytomegalovirus infection. Using its own MiXCR run on the reads, TCRdb lists one record per CDR3 protein. This table has 20,000 to 30,000 distinct CDR3 sequences, 20% to 25% appearing once. No antigens are known for them. Material: CD8+ T cells from cultured PBMCs, obtained from culture after CMV antigen stimulation. The source is a human donor in good health (CMV status not recorded). Some clones in this sample may be carry-over from other donors' samples.

This clonotype came up a few times. This sequence joins TRBV20-1 and TRBJ1-2; D gene unclear. The CDR3 contains 17 residues. Germline V lookup: CDR1 DFQATT, CDR2 SNEGSKA (reference sequence). Trimming removed 0 bases at V and 6 bases at J, with 23 bases between. In DNA, the CDR3 is TGCAGTGCTAGAGACCGTTCGGGAGGGTCAAGGAATCATGGCTACACCTTC. Amino acid sequence: CSARDRSGGSRNHGYTF.

This chain connects TRBV6-2 or TRBV6-3 to TRBJ2-7; weak D call: TRBD1 (6 bases). The length of the CDR3 is 14 residues. The germline V and J ends were trimmed by 0 bases and 1 base, with 7 bases remaining between them. Germline V gene sequence: CDR1 MNHEY, CDR2 SVGEGT. Here the CDR3 reads CASSYSQGSYEQYF. Written as DNA, the CDR3 is TGTGCCAGCAGTTACTCACAGGGTTCCTACGAGCAGTACTTC.

The chain couples TRBV27 to TRBJ2-2; 8 bases are shared with TRBD1. Per germline, CDR1 MNHEY and CDR2 SMNVEV (reference sequence). The V and J ends lost 3 bases and 9 bases, in that order; junction bases with no gene match: 6. This CDR3 region has 14 residues. CDR3 region: CASSLPGQGRELFF. CDR3 nucleotides: TGTGCCAGCAGTTTGCCCGGACAGGGTCGGGAGCTGTTTTTT.

The gene calls are TRBV28 and TRBJ2-7; TRBD2 aligns across 9 bases. The germline V gene encodes CDR1 MDHEN and CDR2 SYDVKM. The junction had 8 bases not matched to a gene; V was cut back by 6 bases and J by 5 bases. The CDR3 spans 14 residues. The CDR3 DNA sequence: TGTGCCAGCAGCCCCGGGACTAGCTTCCACGAGCAGTACTTC. Residues: CASSPGTSFHEQYF.

This clonotype turned up a few times. This chain uses TRBV7-6 with TRBJ2-5; possible D gene TRBD1, 6 bases. Germline CDR1 SGHVS, CDR2 FNYEAQ. V lost 5 bases to trimming and J lost 2 bases, with 12 bases between them. The length of the CDR3 is 14 residues. DNA of the CDR3: TGTGCCAGCAGCGCCAGGGGTCGTCAAGAGACCCAGTACTTC. This sequence encodes CASSARGRQETQYF.

This clonotype was observed many times. This chain links TRBV6-4 with TRBJ2-5; perhaps TRBD2 as D (6 bases). Germline V gives CDR1 MRHNA, CDR2 SNTAGT. This CDR3 spans 15 amino acids. V lost 5 bases to trimming and J lost 2 bases, with 15 bases between them. This chain's CDR3 is CASSPRAGVQETQYF. As DNA, the CDR3 is TGTGCCAGCAGTCCGCGAGCGGGTGTACAAGAGACCCAGTACTTC.

The chain employs TRBV7-9 and TRBJ1-2; the D gene is possibly TRBD1 (5 bases). This CDR3 has 15 residues. Germline assignment: CDR1 SEHNR and CDR2 FQNEAQ (reference sequence). V lost 4 bases to trimming and J lost 4 bases, with 16 bases between them. The chain's CDR3 is CASSSELQGSYGYTF. The DNA for the CDR3 is TGTGCCAGCAGCTCGGAGCTGCAGGGTTCCTATGGCTACACCTTC.

V and J are TRBV5-1 and TRBJ2-7, with D possibly matching TRBD2 (6 bases). Trimming took off 1 base at V and 2 bases at J, with 25 bases between the two ends. Germline assignment: CDR1 SGHRS and CDR2 YFSETQ. The CDR3 extends over 19 amino acids. The CDR3 loop is CASSLRNLQGREVPYEQYF. The CDR3 nucleotides read TGCGCCAGCAGCTTGCGGAACCTCCAGGGCAGGGAGGTCCCCTACGAGCAGTACTTC.